Below are 21 T cell receptor beta chains sequenced from a single sample in a study of blood T cell repertoires in COVID-19. Clones were read by immunoSEQ multiplex PCR, and TCRdb kept only the in-frame ones, dropping some. The table shows fewer than 350,000 clones, with around 85% occurring only once. Material for sequencing was peripheral blood. These receptors were taken from a woman in her thirties with COVID-19, enrolled during active disease.

The chain carries TRBV7-2 and TRBJ1-5; 9 bases fit TRBD1. Germline V gives CDR1 SGHTA, CDR2 FQGNSA. The CDR3 has 14 amino acids. V lost 6 bases, J lost 4 bases, and 4 bases stayed unmatched. CDR3 amino acids: CASSPGTGNQPQHF. Here the CDR3 DNA reads TGTGCCAGCAGTCCCGGGACAGGGAATCAGCCCCAGCATTTT.

The chain uses TRBV5-1 and TRBJ2-7; the D gene is possibly TRBD2 (5 bases). V was trimmed by 0 bases and J by 6 bases, leaving 10 bases between them. The germline V gene has CDR1 SGHRS and CDR2 YFSETQ. The CDR3 consists of 13 residues. CDR3 in DNA: TGCGCCAGCAGCTTGGCCCCGGGGTCCGAGCAGTACTTC. It translates to CASSLAPGSEQYF.

The gene calls are TRBV2 and TRBJ2-5; D unclear. CDR3 size: 12 residues. Germline V gene lookup returns CDR1 SNHLY and CDR2 FYNNEI. Trimming took 3 bases from V and 5 from J, leaving 7 bases between them. The CDR3 DNA is TGTGCCAGCAGTGATTTGCGGGAGACCCAGTACTTC. Translating it yields CASSDLRETQYF.

The chain uses TRBV7-8 and TRBJ2-7; D might be TRBD2 (5 bases). CDR1 and CDR2 (germline): SGHVS, FQNEAQ. V was pared by 2 bases and J by 6 bases, with 11 bases between. The CDR3 covers 13 residues. CDR3 nucleotide sequence: TGTGCCAGCAGCTTAACCGGGGAGAGCGAGCAGTACTTC. As protein: CASSLTGESEQYF.

The chain combines TRBV9 with TRBJ1-2, with 7 bases that match TRBD1. This CDR3 is built from 15 residues. The ends lost 0 bases at V and 2 bases at J; junction bases unmatched: 4. Germline lookup yields CDR1 SGDLS and CDR2 YYNGEE. CDR3 coding DNA: TGTGCCAGCAGCGTAGCGAAGGGGGCGAACTATGGCTACACCTTC. Translated: CASSVAKGANYGYTF.

The CDR3 bases are TGTGCCAGTAGTAACACGGCCCTCCGAGGGAACATTCAGTACTTC. This codes for CASSNTALRGNIQYF. The chain combines TRBV19 with TRBJ2-4; perhaps TRBD2 as D (5 bases). The V gene's germline CDR1 is LNHDA and CDR2 SQIVND (reference sequence). The CDR3 loop spans 15 amino acids. V was trimmed by 4 bases and J by 7 bases, leaving 17 bases between them.

The chain joins TRBV12-5 to TRBJ2-5, with D uncertain. Germline V gene lookup returns CDR1 LGHNT and CDR2 FRNRAP. V lost 3 bases to trimming and J lost 3 bases, with 8 bases between them. The CDR3 has 13 amino acids. Here the CDR3 DNA reads TGTGCTAGTGGTTTTGGCCGGGAAGAGACCCAGTACTTC. As protein: CASGFGREETQYF.

This clone turned up a few times. The DNA of the CDR3 is TGCGCCAGCAGCCAAGGGAGGGGTAATCAGCCCCAGCATTTT. Translated, it gives CASSQGRGNQPQHF. The chain is built from TRBV4-1 and TRBJ1-5; TRBD1 is a possible D gene (5 bases). The CDR3 extends over 14 amino acids. The V end lost 1 base, the J end lost 4 bases, and 8 bases lay between the germline ends. From germline, CDR1 is MGHRA and CDR2 YSYEKL.

The chain has TRBV6-4 and TRBJ1-2; 7 bases are a match to TRBD1. The CDR3 sequence is 15 residues long. V was clipped by 7 bases and J by 4 bases; unmatched bases: 12. Germline assignment: CDR1 MRHNA and CDR2 SNTAGT. The CDR3 sequence: CASKEGAARGYGYTF. The CDR3, as DNA: TGTGCCAGCAAAGAGGGGGCGGCCCGCGGCTATGGCTACACCTTC.

The V gene is TRBV28, the J gene TRBJ1-5; 7 nucleotides match TRBD1. CDR3 length equals 16 residues. The germline V gene encodes CDR1 MDHEN and CDR2 SYDVKM. Trimming cost V 6 bases and J 2 bases; bases outside gene matches: 10. For the CDR3, the DNA is TGTGCCAGCAGGCCTAACAGGGGCGGGGGCAATCAGCCCCAGCATTTT. Its translation: CASRPNRGGGNQPQHF.

This rearrangement joins TRBV25-1 to TRBJ1-1; perhaps TRBD1 as D (6 bases). V lost 5 bases and J lost 1, with 8 bases in between. CDR1 and CDR2 from the germline V gene are MGHDK and SYGVNS. This CDR3 spans 13 amino acids. The CDR3: CASSKTGNTEAFF. The CDR3 DNA follows: TGTGCCAGCAGTAAGACAGGGAACACTGAAGCTTTCTTT. The variable domain in full, with the rest retrieved from reference TRBV25-1 and TRBJ1-1, is EADIYQTPRYLVIGTGKKITLECSQTMGHDKMYWYQQDPGMELHLIHYSYGVNSTEKGDLSSESTVSRIRTEHFPLTLESARPSHTSQYLCASSKTGNTEAFFGQGTRLTVV.

The chain employs TRBV24-1 and TRBJ2-3, with D possibly matching TRBD2 (7 bases). CDR1 KGHDR and CDR2 SFDVKD come from the germline V gene. V was cut by 5 bases and J by 6 bases, with 14 bases left in between. This CDR3 has 14 amino acids. CDR3 nucleotides: TGTGCCACCAGTGCGGGGAGGGGGATCGATACGCAGTATTTT. Its protein is CATSAGRGIDTQYF.

The chain joins TRBV11-2 to TRBJ1-2; D is ambiguous. Germline V gene data show CDR1 as SGHAT and CDR2 as FQNNGV. V lost 4 bases and J 0 bases, leaving 6 bases between the germline ends. This CDR3 is 13 amino acids long. The CDR3 DNA reads TGTGCCAGCAGCTCAACATCTAACTATGGCTACACCTTC. Its translation is CASSSTSNYGYTF.

The chain combines TRBV11-2 with TRBJ1-4, with D tentatively TRBD1 (5 bases). CDR3 length: 14 amino acids. Germline lookup yields CDR1 SGHAT and CDR2 FQNNGV. Trimming pared 5 bases from V and 7 bases from J, leaving 14 bases between. CDR3 amino acids: CASSPKGLREKLFF. Here the CDR3 DNA reads TGTGCCAGCAGCCCAAAGGGGTTACGTGAAAAACTGTTTTTT.

This clone was seen a single time. The rearrangement uses TRBV4-1 and TRBJ2-2, with 9 bases fitting TRBD2. The CDR3 is 19 amino acids. V lost 1 base and J lost 8; bases outside the gene matches: 17. Germline CDR1 and CDR2: MGHRA and YSYEKL. The CDR3, as DNA: TGCGCCAGCAGCCAAGGAATGGGTTTGCGTGGCGGGGGGGCAGGGGAGCTGTTTTTT. Translating gives CASSQGMGLRGGGAGELFF.

The chain employs TRBV5-6 and TRBJ2-1, with a tentative D call TRBD2 (6 bases). Germline loops: CDR1 SGHDT, CDR2 YYEEEE. V lost 0 bases and J 9 bases, leaving 19 bases between the germline ends. The CDR3 extends over 16 amino acids. CDR3 bases: TGTGCCAGCAGCTTGGGGAGGGGCCCGCTTATCGCTGAGCAGTTCTTC. This gives the protein CASSLGRGPLIAEQFF.

V gene TRBV29-1 combines with J gene TRBJ2-3; 7 bases align to TRBD2. The CDR3 covers 13 residues. In germline, CDR1 is SQVTM, CDR2 ANQGSEA. J was trimmed by 4 bases and V by 5 bases; bases with no gene match: 6. CDR3 bases: TGCAGCGTTAGGACTAGGATGGCAGATACGCAGTATTTT. Amino acid sequence: CSVRTRMADTQYF.

This clone appeared a single time. This chain joins TRBV7-9 and TRBJ1-1; a possible D gene is TRBD1 (6 bases). This CDR3 comprises 15 residues. The V end lost 6 bases, the J end lost 3 bases, and 17 bases lay between the germline ends. The germline V gene encodes CDR1 SEHNR and CDR2 FQNEAQ (reference sequence). CDR3 bases: TGTGCCAGCAGGGACATGGGGGAGGGGGACACTGAAGCTTTCTTT. This translates into CASRDMGEGDTEAFF.

The chain employs TRBV7-9 and TRBJ1-6; D gene unclear. This CDR3 spans 18 amino acids. V gave up 1 base and J gave up 0 bases, with 13 bases separating them. Germline V gives CDR1 SEHNR, CDR2 FQNEAQ (reference sequence). In DNA form, the CDR3 reads TGTGCCAGCAGCTTAGGAGGGAGGTCCAGCTCCTATAATTCACCCCTCCACTTT. Translating it yields CASSLGGRSSSYNSPLHF.

V usage is TRBV5-6 and J usage is TRBJ2-6; D gene unclear. Trimming removed 3 bases at V and 4 bases at J, with 8 bases between. Germline CDR1 is SGHDT and CDR2 is YYEEEE. The CDR3 is 14 residues long. In DNA, the CDR3 is TGTGCCAGCAGCTCCCTAAGAGGGGCCAACGTCCTGACTTTC. This gives the protein CASSSLRGANVLTF.

This chain joins TRBV12-3 or TRBV12-4 and TRBJ1-1, with unresolved D. CDR3 size: 13 residues. V gave up 4 bases and J gave up 8 bases, with 14 bases separating them. The CDR3 DNA is TGTGCCAGCAGTTATGGGGAGGATAGGGAAGCTTTCTTT. Protein sequence: CASSYGEDREAFF.